This entry is about one T cell receptor beta chain. What it recognizes is unknown. This sample was included in a study of cytomegalovirus exposure and HLA in healthy donors. Study findings and constraints: The finding came from a later analysis; first-cohort TCR clusters tended to co-occur in the 130 or so validation repertoires. A few CMV-associated chains were confirmed in vitro to be specific for CMV antigens.

Germline lookup yields CDR1 SGHAT and CDR2 FQNNGV. This CDR3 is built from 19 residues. The trim removed 5 bases at V and 2 bases at J, leaving 12 bases unmatched. The table came from immunoSEQ multiplex PCR; TCRdb's copy has only in-frame clones and leaves some out. The sample contains about 150,000 clones, about 86% of which appear only once. The chain combines TRBV11-2 with TRBJ2-1; 13 bases line up with TRBD2. Input material: PBMCs. The source of this sequence is a man aged 18 to 30 in good health and CMV-seropositive. The CDR3 protein is CASSGFRTSGSLAYNEQFF. In DNA form, the CDR3 reads TGTGCCAGCAGCGGATTTCGGACTAGCGGGAGTCTTGCCTACAATGAGCAGTTCTTC.